The rows below give T cell receptor beta chains drawn from one sample of a study of T-cell reconstitution after alpha-beta-depleted transplantation in children. TCRdb processed the PCR reads anew with MiXCR; each CDR3 protein has one entry. The sample holds some 220,000 distinct CDR3 sequences; approximately 10% are singletons and the top ten take 5.5% to 8%. The material sequenced was PBMCs from the stem cell graft donor, taken from the stem cell graft. These receptors originate from a human donor who donated a stem cell graft to a child with acute lymphoblastic leukemia. CDR3s include the opening cysteine and the closing phenylalanine or tryptophan. Fields, in order: D gene, J gene, clone size, V gene, CDR3 DNA, CDR3 protein. A D gene is named only where the DNA matches it firmly. Clone sizes are given selectively: once, few, many, or a class where the clone is expanded.

D gene: TRBD1
J gene: TRBJ2-7
clone size: few
V gene: TRBV4-2
CDR3 DNA: TGTGCCAGCAGCCAAGCCGGCCTATCAGGGGGCGAGCAGTACTTC
CDR3 protein: CASSQAGLSGGEQYF

D gene: .
J gene: TRBJ1-5
clone size: .
V gene: TRBV10-3
CDR3 DNA: TGTGCCATCAGTGAGTCGGAAGGGAAGGGCCAGCCCCAGCATTTT
CDR3 protein: CAISESEGKGQPQHF

D gene: .
J gene: TRBJ2-7
clone size: .
V gene: TRBV6-2/TRBV6-3
CDR3 DNA: TGTGCCAGCAGTCCTCAGGGGAAGCACTACGAGCAGTACTTC
CDR3 protein: CASSPQGKHYEQYF

D gene: .
J gene: TRBJ1-1
clone size: few
V gene: TRBV6-2/TRBV6-3
CDR3 DNA: TGTGCCAGCAGTTCTAACGGGGTCGGGGGAGAAGCTTTCTTT
CDR3 protein: CASSSNGVGGEAFF

D gene: TRBD2
J gene: TRBJ2-1
clone size: many
V gene: TRBV12-3/TRBV12-4
CDR3 DNA: TGTGCCAGCAGTTTAGGTATTAGCGGGGGCCTATCCTACAATGAGCAGTTCTTC
CDR3 protein: CASSLGISGGLSYNEQFF

D gene: TRBD1
J gene: TRBJ2-7
clone size: .
V gene: TRBV20-1
CDR3 DNA: TGCAGTGCCAGGACAGGCACCTCCGAGCAGTACTTC
CDR3 protein: CSARTGTSEQYF

D gene: TRBD2
J gene: TRBJ2-2
clone size: .
V gene: TRBV10-1
CDR3 DNA: TGCGCCAGCAGTGACCCTAGCGGGGGAATCAACACCGGGGAGCTGTTTTTT
CDR3 protein: CASSDPSGGINTGELFF

D gene: TRBD1
J gene: TRBJ2-5
clone size: many
V gene: TRBV7-9
CDR3 DNA: TGTGCCAGCAGCCGAGTTACAGGGGGCGGTCAAGAGACCCAGTACTTC
CDR3 protein: CASSRVTGGGQETQYF

D gene: .
J gene: TRBJ1-1
clone size: .
V gene: TRBV7-9
CDR3 DNA: TGTGCCAGCAGCCCCGTGTCGAGAGTGAACACTGAAGCTTTCTTT
CDR3 protein: CASSPVSRVNTEAFF

D gene: .
J gene: TRBJ1-1
clone size: few
V gene: TRBV6-1
CDR3 DNA: TGTGCCAGCAGCCCTGATCAGGGTTCTGAAGCTTTCTTT
CDR3 protein: CASSPDQGSEAFF

D gene: .
J gene: TRBJ2-3
clone size: few
V gene: TRBV14
CDR3 DNA: TGTGCCAGCAGCCACTCCTCCGACCCTAGCACAGATACGCAGTATTTT
CDR3 protein: CASSHSSDPSTDTQYF

D gene: .
J gene: TRBJ2-7
clone size: .
V gene: TRBV7-2
CDR3 DNA: TGTGCCAGCAGCTTAAACCCCTCGGGGTCCTCCTACGAGCAGTACTTC
CDR3 protein: CASSLNPSGSSYEQYF

D gene: .
J gene: TRBJ2-3
clone size: .
V gene: TRBV10-3
CDR3 DNA: TGTGCGGTCAAGTTATCGGCAGGGCTTGGGACAGATACGCAGTATTTT
CDR3 protein: CAVKLSAGLGTDTQYF

D gene: .
J gene: TRBJ2-3
clone size: .
V gene: TRBV2
CDR3 DNA: TGTGCCAGCAGTGATTCTCCCCACGGTACGCAGTATTTT
CDR3 protein: CASSDSPHGTQYF

D gene: TRBD1
J gene: TRBJ2-3
clone size: many
V gene: TRBV29-1
CDR3 DNA: TGCAGCGTTAACAAGGGGACAGGCAGCACAGATACGCAGTATTTT
CDR3 protein: CSVNKGTGSTDTQYF

D gene: TRBD2
J gene: TRBJ2-7
clone size: .
V gene: TRBV5-4
CDR3 DNA: TGTGCCAGCAGCTTGATGGGACTAGCGGGGGGTGTCTCCTACGAGCAGTACTTC
CDR3 protein: CASSLMGLAGGVSYEQYF

D gene: .
J gene: TRBJ1-2
clone size: few
V gene: TRBV21-1
CDR3 DNA: TGTGCCAGGGGGAAAGCTAACTATGGCTACACCTTC
CDR3 protein: CARGKANYGYTF

D gene: .
J gene: TRBJ2-5
clone size: many
V gene: TRBV6-2/TRBV6-3
CDR3 DNA: TGTGCCAGCAGTTACCAGCGGGCTACGACCCAGTACTTC
CDR3 protein: CASSYQRATTQYF

D gene: TRBD2
J gene: TRBJ2-1
clone size: many
V gene: TRBV6-5
CDR3 DNA: TGTGCCAGCAGTCCGGAGCGGGGCTCCTACAATGAGCAGTTCTTC
CDR3 protein: CASSPERGSYNEQFF

D gene: .
J gene: TRBJ2-3
clone size: many
V gene: TRBV6-5
CDR3 DNA: TGTGCCAGCAGGGGGACGGGATCGTTCGGCACAGATACGCAGTATTTT
CDR3 protein: CASRGTGSFGTDTQYF

D gene: .
J gene: TRBJ2-5
clone size: many
V gene: TRBV2
CDR3 DNA: TGTGCCAGCAGTGGACCAAGCGGGTACCAAGAGACCCAGTACTTC
CDR3 protein: CASSGPSGYQETQYF

D gene: .
J gene: TRBJ2-1
clone size: few
V gene: TRBV6-5
CDR3 DNA: TGTGCCAGCAGTTACCAAGGCTCTCAGTTCTTC
CDR3 protein: CASSYQGSQFF

D gene: TRBD1
J gene: TRBJ1-2
clone size: few
V gene: TRBV28
CDR3 DNA: TGTGCCAGCAGTCTCCGGACAGGGTTATATGGCTACACCTTC
CDR3 protein: CASSLRTGLYGYTF

D gene: .
J gene: TRBJ2-1
clone size: many
V gene: TRBV5-1
CDR3 DNA: TGCGCCAGCAGCGTCACCGGGGGCCCCGCCTACAATGAGCAGTTCTTC
CDR3 protein: CASSVTGGPAYNEQFF

D gene: .
J gene: TRBJ1-6
clone size: .
V gene: TRBV7-2
CDR3 DNA: TGTGCCAGCAGCCATCAGGCGGGGGGACGGGATTCACCCCTCCACTTT
CDR3 protein: CASSHQAGGRDSPLHF

D gene: TRBD1
J gene: TRBJ2-7
clone size: many
V gene: TRBV3-1
CDR3 DNA: TGTGCCAGCAGCGCGAGTCCGGGACAGGACTCCTACGAGCAGTACTTC
CDR3 protein: CASSASPGQDSYEQYF

D gene: .
J gene: TRBJ1-2
clone size: .
V gene: TRBV27
CDR3 DNA: TGTGCCAGCAGTTTATCGCTGGGGGTAAAGGACTATGGCTACACCTTC
CDR3 protein: CASSLSLGVKDYGYTF

D gene: .
J gene: TRBJ1-1
clone size: many
V gene: TRBV5-1
CDR3 DNA: TGCGCCAGCAGTCCCAATCCCCAGGGGCCGGACACTGAAGCTTTCTTT
CDR3 protein: CASSPNPQGPDTEAFF

D gene: .
J gene: TRBJ1-4
clone size: .
V gene: TRBV12-5
CDR3 DNA: TGTGCTAGTGGTCTGTCCTCAACTAATGAAAAACTGTTTTTT
CDR3 protein: CASGLSSTNEKLFF

D gene: TRBD2
J gene: TRBJ2-1
clone size: few
V gene: TRBV12-3/TRBV12-4
CDR3 DNA: TGTGCCAGCAGACCCACCGGGCGACTAGCGGGGGGAGACTCCTACAATGAGCAGTTCTTC
CDR3 protein: CASRPTGRLAGGDSYNEQFF

D gene: .
J gene: TRBJ2-3
clone size: .
V gene: TRBV29-1
CDR3 DNA: TGCAGCGTGAGAAGGGGAATTGGAACAGATACGCAGTATTTT
CDR3 protein: CSVRRGIGTDTQYF

D gene: .
J gene: TRBJ1-1
clone size: few
V gene: TRBV6-5
CDR3 DNA: TGTGCCAGCAGTCCGAGCGGTTGGAAGGAACAAAACACTGAAGCTTTCTTT
CDR3 protein: CASSPSGWKEQNTEAFF

D gene: TRBD1
J gene: TRBJ1-1
clone size: .
V gene: TRBV27
CDR3 DNA: TGTGCCAGCAGCCGGAACAGGGGTCGGACTGAAGCTTTCTTT
CDR3 protein: CASSRNRGRTEAFF

D gene: .
J gene: TRBJ1-2
clone size: few
V gene: TRBV7-8
CDR3 DNA: TGTGCCAGCAGCTTAGCACAGGGTGGTGATTACTATGGCTACACCTTC
CDR3 protein: CASSLAQGGDYYGYTF

D gene: .
J gene: TRBJ2-4
clone size: many
V gene: TRBV4-3
CDR3 DNA: TGCGCCAGCAGCCAAGGGATTTCGGCCAAAAACATTCAGTACTTC
CDR3 protein: CASSQGISAKNIQYF